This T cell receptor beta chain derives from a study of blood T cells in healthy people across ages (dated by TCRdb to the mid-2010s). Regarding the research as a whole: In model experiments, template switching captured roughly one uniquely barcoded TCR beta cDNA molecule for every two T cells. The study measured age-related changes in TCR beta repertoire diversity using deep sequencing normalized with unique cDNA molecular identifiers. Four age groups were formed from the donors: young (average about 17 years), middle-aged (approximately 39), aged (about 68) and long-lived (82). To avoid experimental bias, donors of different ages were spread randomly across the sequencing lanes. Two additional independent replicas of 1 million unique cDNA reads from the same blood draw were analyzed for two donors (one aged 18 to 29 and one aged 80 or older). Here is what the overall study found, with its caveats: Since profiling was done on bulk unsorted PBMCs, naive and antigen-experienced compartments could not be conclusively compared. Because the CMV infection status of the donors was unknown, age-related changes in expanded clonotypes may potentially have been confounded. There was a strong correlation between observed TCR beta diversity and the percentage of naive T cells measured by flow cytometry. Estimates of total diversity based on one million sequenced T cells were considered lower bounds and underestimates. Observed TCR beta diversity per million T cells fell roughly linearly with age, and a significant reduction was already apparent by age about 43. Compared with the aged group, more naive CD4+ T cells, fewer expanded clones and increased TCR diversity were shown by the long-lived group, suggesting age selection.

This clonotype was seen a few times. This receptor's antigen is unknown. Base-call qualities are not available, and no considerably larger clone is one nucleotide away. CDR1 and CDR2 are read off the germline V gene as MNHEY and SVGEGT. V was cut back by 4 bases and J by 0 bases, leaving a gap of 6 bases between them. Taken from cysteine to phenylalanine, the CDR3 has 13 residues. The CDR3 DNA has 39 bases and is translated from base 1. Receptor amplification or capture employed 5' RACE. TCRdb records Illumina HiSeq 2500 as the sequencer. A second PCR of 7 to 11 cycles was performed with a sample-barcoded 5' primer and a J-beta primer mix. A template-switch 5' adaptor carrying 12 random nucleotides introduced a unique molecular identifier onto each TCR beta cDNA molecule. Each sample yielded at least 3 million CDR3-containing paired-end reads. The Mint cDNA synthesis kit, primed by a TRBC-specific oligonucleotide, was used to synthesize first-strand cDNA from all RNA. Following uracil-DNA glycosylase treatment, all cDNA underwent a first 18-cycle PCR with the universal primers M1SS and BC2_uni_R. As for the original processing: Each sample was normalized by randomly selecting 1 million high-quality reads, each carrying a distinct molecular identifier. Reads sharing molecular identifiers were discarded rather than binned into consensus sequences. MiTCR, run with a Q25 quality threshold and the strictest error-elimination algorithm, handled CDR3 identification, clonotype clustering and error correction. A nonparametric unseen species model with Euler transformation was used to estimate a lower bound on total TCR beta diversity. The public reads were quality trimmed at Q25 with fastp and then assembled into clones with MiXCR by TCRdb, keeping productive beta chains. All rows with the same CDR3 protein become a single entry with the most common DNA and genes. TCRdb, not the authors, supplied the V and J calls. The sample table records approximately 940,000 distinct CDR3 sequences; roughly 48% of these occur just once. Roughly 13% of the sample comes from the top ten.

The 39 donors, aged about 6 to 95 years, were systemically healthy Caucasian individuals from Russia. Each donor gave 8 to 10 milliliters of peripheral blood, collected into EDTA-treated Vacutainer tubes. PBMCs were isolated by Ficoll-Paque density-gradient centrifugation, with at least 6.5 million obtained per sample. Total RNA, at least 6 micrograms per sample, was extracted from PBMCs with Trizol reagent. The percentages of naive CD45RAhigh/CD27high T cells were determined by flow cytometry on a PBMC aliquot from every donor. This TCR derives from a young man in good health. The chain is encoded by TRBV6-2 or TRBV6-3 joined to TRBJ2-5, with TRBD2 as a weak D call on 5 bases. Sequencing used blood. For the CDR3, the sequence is CASSSGNQETQYF. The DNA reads TGTGCCAGCAGTTCGGGGAACCAAGAGACCCAGTACTTC.